These T cell receptor beta chains were read from a single sample in a study of T cells after yellow fever vaccination. TCRdb re-analysed the 5' RACE reads in MiXCR, keeping a single row per CDR3 protein. This sample has hundreds of thousands of distinct CDR3 sequences, with 9% to 15% found just once. The sample consisted of PBMCs, taken on the day of the yellow fever booster vaccination. The receptor set was obtained from a man aged 25 to 40 who received the YFV17D yellow fever vaccine. The CDR3 runs from the conserved cysteine through the conserved F or W. Each record gives: D gene, clone size, V gene, J gene, CDR3 DNA, CDR3 protein. A D gene is named only where the DNA matches it firmly. The size of a clone is reported for some rows only, either as once, few or many, or as a class for expanded clones.

d_gene: TRBD2
abundance: .
v_gene: TRBV10-2
j_gene: TRBJ2-1
CDR3nt: TGCGCCAGCAGCTTACTAGCGGCCTCCTACAATGAGCAGTTCTTC
CDR3aa: CASSLLAASYNEQFF

d_gene: .
abundance: few
v_gene: TRBV6-2/TRBV6-3
j_gene: TRBJ2-5
CDR3nt: TGTGCCAGCAGTCAAACATCGGTAACAGTGGAGGAGACCCAGTACTTC
CDR3aa: CASSQTSVTVEETQYF

d_gene: .
abundance: .
v_gene: TRBV12-3/TRBV12-4
j_gene: TRBJ2-7
CDR3nt: TGTGCCAGCAGTTCCGTCCCCTACCAGGGGCAGTACTTC
CDR3aa: CASSSVPYQGQYF

d_gene: .
abundance: many
v_gene: TRBV12-3/TRBV12-4
j_gene: TRBJ1-2
CDR3nt: TGTGCCAGCAGTTATGGCAGGGAATCTGGCTACACCTTC
CDR3aa: CASSYGRESGYTF

d_gene: .
abundance: .
v_gene: TRBV12-3/TRBV12-4
j_gene: TRBJ2-1
CDR3nt: TGTGCCAGCAGTTTGAGGGGCTGGGGGCAGTTCTTC
CDR3aa: CASSLRGWGQFF

d_gene: .
abundance: many
v_gene: TRBV20-1
j_gene: TRBJ2-2
CDR3nt: TGCAGTGCTAGAGATCGACCCGGGGAGCTGTTTTTT
CDR3aa: CSARDRPGELFF

d_gene: .
abundance: .
v_gene: TRBV19
j_gene: TRBJ1-1
CDR3nt: TGTGCCAGTAGTATAAGGGACACTGAAGCTTTCTTT
CDR3aa: CASSIRDTEAFF

d_gene: .
abundance: few
v_gene: TRBV5-1
j_gene: TRBJ2-5
CDR3nt: TGCGCCAGCAGCCTCGGAGAATCGCAAGAGACCCAGTACTTC
CDR3aa: CASSLGESQETQYF

d_gene: .
abundance: .
v_gene: TRBV6-2/TRBV6-3
j_gene: TRBJ2-4
CDR3nt: TGTGCCAGCAGTTCCCTGACGGGGGAGAACATTCAGTACTTC
CDR3aa: CASSSLTGENIQYF

d_gene: TRBD2
abundance: many
v_gene: TRBV20-1
j_gene: TRBJ2-3
CDR3nt: TGCAGTGCTATGGGGACTAGCGGGAGAGGAGATACGCAGTATTTT
CDR3aa: CSAMGTSGRGDTQYF

d_gene: TRBD2
abundance: once
v_gene: TRBV2
j_gene: TRBJ2-7
CDR3nt: TGTGCCAGCAGGGAGCTGGCTAGCGGGGCATACGAGCAGTACTTC
CDR3aa: CASRELASGAYEQYF

d_gene: TRBD2
abundance: few
v_gene: TRBV6-5
j_gene: TRBJ2-1
CDR3nt: TGTGCCAGCGGTTTTACCGGGACTACTACCGGTGAGCAGTTCTTC
CDR3aa: CASGFTGTTTGEQFF

d_gene: TRBD1
abundance: .
v_gene: TRBV9
j_gene: TRBJ2-2
CDR3nt: TGTGCCAGCAGCTGGGGACAGATGAACACCGGGGAGCTGTTTTTT
CDR3aa: CASSWGQMNTGELFF

d_gene: TRBD2
abundance: few
v_gene: TRBV20-1
j_gene: TRBJ2-5
CDR3nt: TGCAGTGCTAGAGCATCTAGCGGGAGGGCCGGGGAGACCCAGTACTTC
CDR3aa: CSARASSGRAGETQYF

d_gene: .
abundance: .
v_gene: TRBV15
j_gene: TRBJ2-3
CDR3nt: TGTGCCACCAGTCTCCGACTGTCGGATACGCAGTATTTT
CDR3aa: CATSLRLSDTQYF

d_gene: TRBD1
abundance: many
v_gene: TRBV6-1
j_gene: TRBJ2-5
CDR3nt: TGTGCCAGCAGTCCTGGGACAGGGGATCTAGAGACCCAGTACTTC
CDR3aa: CASSPGTGDLETQYF

d_gene: .
abundance: few
v_gene: TRBV7-8
j_gene: TRBJ2-6
CDR3nt: TGTGCCAGCAGCTTCCCTAGAAGGTTCTCTGGGGCCAACGTCCTGACTTTC
CDR3aa: CASSFPRRFSGANVLTF

d_gene: .
abundance: .
v_gene: TRBV9
j_gene: TRBJ2-3
CDR3nt: TGTGCCAGCAGCGTAAGGAGACTCGGCGGCACAGATACGCAGTATTTT
CDR3aa: CASSVRRLGGTDTQYF

d_gene: .
abundance: .
v_gene: TRBV28
j_gene: TRBJ2-6
CDR3nt: TGTGCCAGCAGTTCACAAACCCGGGGGTGGGGGGCCAACGTCCTGACTTTC
CDR3aa: CASSSQTRGWGANVLTF

d_gene: .
abundance: many
v_gene: TRBV7-9
j_gene: TRBJ2-5
CDR3nt: TGTGCCAGCAGCTTAGCGCTAGGGGCCCAAGAGACCCAGTACTTC
CDR3aa: CASSLALGAQETQYF

d_gene: TRBD2
abundance: many
v_gene: TRBV12-3/TRBV12-4
j_gene: TRBJ2-5
CDR3nt: TGTGCCAGCAGCCCCGGGACTACTCAAGAGACCCAGTACTTC
CDR3aa: CASSPGTTQETQYF

d_gene: .
abundance: .
v_gene: TRBV7-2
j_gene: TRBJ1-5
CDR3nt: TGTGCCAGCAGCATAAGCAGGGGCGCGCAGCCCCAGCATTTT
CDR3aa: CASSISRGAQPQHF

d_gene: TRBD2
abundance: many
v_gene: TRBV29-1
j_gene: TRBJ2-5
CDR3nt: TGCAGCGCAAACGGGGGGAAAGAGACCCAGTACTTC
CDR3aa: CSANGGKETQYF

d_gene: TRBD1
abundance: .
v_gene: TRBV7-2
j_gene: TRBJ1-3
CDR3nt: TGTGCCAGCAGCACCCGACAGGGATCGGGAAACACCATATATTTT
CDR3aa: CASSTRQGSGNTIYF

d_gene: TRBD2
abundance: few
v_gene: TRBV7-3
j_gene: TRBJ2-1
CDR3nt: TGTGCCAGCAGCCCAACTAGCGGGAGATTCAATGAGCAGTTCTTC
CDR3aa: CASSPTSGRFNEQFF

d_gene: .
abundance: .
v_gene: TRBV7-9
j_gene: TRBJ1-5
CDR3nt: TGTGCCAGCAGCTTAGTGAAGGGTCCCCAAAATCAGCCCCAGCATTTT
CDR3aa: CASSLVKGPQNQPQHF

d_gene: .
abundance: few
v_gene: TRBV7-9
j_gene: TRBJ1-1
CDR3nt: TGTGCCAGCAGCCCCCTCGGTGTGGCTTTCTTT
CDR3aa: CASSPLGVAFF

d_gene: TRBD1
abundance: .
v_gene: TRBV20-1
j_gene: TRBJ1-6
CDR3nt: TGCAGTGCCAACAGGGGTTATAATTCACCCCTCCACTTT
CDR3aa: CSANRGYNSPLHF

d_gene: .
abundance: few
v_gene: TRBV2
j_gene: TRBJ1-4
CDR3nt: TGTGCCAGCAGTGAGATGGAAGGGGGAAATGAAAAACTGTTTTTT
CDR3aa: CASSEMEGGNEKLFF

d_gene: TRBD2
abundance: .
v_gene: TRBV20-1
j_gene: TRBJ2-2
CDR3nt: TGCTGTGCTCCGGTAGCGGGAGACCTTCTAAACACCGGGGAGCTGTTTTTT
CDR3aa: CCAPVAGDLLNTGELFF

d_gene: .
abundance: .
v_gene: TRBV29-1
j_gene: TRBJ2-3
CDR3nt: TGCAGCGTTGGGCTAGCTGGCGGCACAGATACGCAGTATTTT
CDR3aa: CSVGLAGGTDTQYF

d_gene: .
abundance: few
v_gene: TRBV7-8
j_gene: TRBJ2-5
CDR3nt: TGTGCCAGCAGCTTAGTATCCGGGAGTGTAGGGAAGACCCAGTACTTC
CDR3aa: CASSLVSGSVGKTQYF

d_gene: TRBD1
abundance: .
v_gene: TRBV16
j_gene: TRBJ2-7
CDR3nt: TGTGCCAGCACCCCGGGACAGGGCCTCTACGAGCAGTACTTC
CDR3aa: CASTPGQGLYEQYF

d_gene: TRBD1
abundance: .
v_gene: TRBV7-2
j_gene: TRBJ1-2
CDR3nt: TGTGCCAGCAGCTTCGCCGGGACAGGAGCTAACTATGGCTACACCTTC
CDR3aa: CASSFAGTGANYGYTF

d_gene: TRBD1
abundance: many
v_gene: TRBV29-1
j_gene: TRBJ2-5
CDR3nt: TGCAGCGTTGCCTCAGGGGGCGGGCAAGAGACCCAGTACTTC
CDR3aa: CSVASGGGQETQYF

d_gene: TRBD2
abundance: .
v_gene: TRBV5-4
j_gene: TRBJ2-3
CDR3nt: TGTGCCAGCAGCTTGCATGGCGGGAGCGCAGATACGCAGTATTTT
CDR3aa: CASSLHGGSADTQYF

d_gene: TRBD2
abundance: .
v_gene: TRBV6-2/TRBV6-3
j_gene: TRBJ2-3
CDR3nt: TGTGCCAGCAGCTACGGACTAGCGGAAATCACAGATACGCAGTATTTT
CDR3aa: CASSYGLAEITDTQYF

d_gene: .
abundance: .
v_gene: TRBV7-2
j_gene: TRBJ2-1
CDR3nt: TGTGCCAGCAGCTTAGCGCTAGAGAATGAGCAGTTCTTC
CDR3aa: CASSLALENEQFF

d_gene: .
abundance: few
v_gene: TRBV7-9
j_gene: TRBJ2-5
CDR3nt: TGTGCCACCCCTAAGGGAGAGACCCAGTACTTC
CDR3aa: CATPKGETQYF

d_gene: TRBD1
abundance: few
v_gene: TRBV20-1
j_gene: TRBJ2-5
CDR3nt: TGCAGTGCTACGACAGGGGGCGCTGAGACCCAGTACTTC
CDR3aa: CSATTGGAETQYF

d_gene: TRBD1
abundance: .
v_gene: TRBV27
j_gene: TRBJ1-2
CDR3nt: TGTGCCAGCAGTTCACCGGGACAGGGGGGGTCCGGCTACACCTTC
CDR3aa: CASSSPGQGGSGYTF

d_gene: .
abundance: .
v_gene: TRBV6-5
j_gene: TRBJ1-2
CDR3nt: TGTGCCAGCGCTCGTGGACTCTACTACACCTTC
CDR3aa: CASARGLYYTF

d_gene: .
abundance: few
v_gene: TRBV20-1
j_gene: TRBJ2-5
CDR3nt: TGCAGTGCTATCGTTTGGGGAGAGACCCAGTACTTC
CDR3aa: CSAIVWGETQYF

d_gene: TRBD2
abundance: .
v_gene: TRBV7-2
j_gene: TRBJ2-3
CDR3nt: TGTGCCAGCAGCTTAGAGGGGACTAGGGCAGATACGCAGTATTTT
CDR3aa: CASSLEGTRADTQYF

d_gene: TRBD2
abundance: few
v_gene: TRBV5-6
j_gene: TRBJ2-1
CDR3nt: TGTGCCAGCAGCTCCGGGACTAGCTTACTTCTGGGGCAGTTCTTC
CDR3aa: CASSSGTSLLLGQFF

d_gene: .
abundance: few
v_gene: TRBV4-3
j_gene: TRBJ2-7
CDR3nt: TGCGCCAGCAGCCTTCAGACGTTAGGCTCCTACGAGCAGTACTTC
CDR3aa: CASSLQTLGSYEQYF

d_gene: .
abundance: many
v_gene: TRBV5-1
j_gene: TRBJ2-7
CDR3nt: TGCGCCAGCAGCTTGGACAGTCGGTCCTACGAGCAGTACTTC
CDR3aa: CASSLDSRSYEQYF

d_gene: TRBD2
abundance: few
v_gene: TRBV9
j_gene: TRBJ2-1
CDR3nt: TGTGCCAGCAGCGCGCCCGGAGCGGGGGGCGTTGGTGAGCAGTTCTTC
CDR3aa: CASSAPGAGGVGEQFF

d_gene: .
abundance: few
v_gene: TRBV12-3/TRBV12-4
j_gene: TRBJ2-2
CDR3nt: TGTGCCAGCAGTCCATCCTCGATCGGGGAGCTGTTTTTT
CDR3aa: CASSPSSIGELFF

d_gene: .
abundance: many
v_gene: TRBV30
j_gene: TRBJ1-6
CDR3nt: TGTGCCTGGAGTGAGACAGATAATTCACCCCTCCACTTT
CDR3aa: CAWSETDNSPLHF

d_gene: .
abundance: .
v_gene: TRBV14
j_gene: TRBJ2-2
CDR3nt: TGTGCCAGCAGCCAAGACACAGGGTTCGCGAACACCGGGGAGCTGTTTTTT
CDR3aa: CASSQDTGFANTGELFF

d_gene: .
abundance: few
v_gene: TRBV21-1
j_gene: TRBJ2-7
CDR3nt: TGTGCCAGCAGCAAAGAGGCCGGACTAAGCTCCTACGAGCAGTACTTC
CDR3aa: CASSKEAGLSSYEQYF

d_gene: .
abundance: few
v_gene: TRBV29-1
j_gene: TRBJ2-1
CDR3nt: TGCAGCGTTGTTCCAGACTCCTACAATGAGCAGTTCTTC
CDR3aa: CSVVPDSYNEQFF

d_gene: .
abundance: .
v_gene: TRBV29-1
j_gene: TRBJ2-7
CDR3nt: TGCAGCGTCCACGGGGGCACGGAATACGAGCAGTACTTC
CDR3aa: CSVHGGTEYEQYF

d_gene: .
abundance: .
v_gene: TRBV24-1
j_gene: TRBJ2-1
CDR3nt: TGTGCCACCAGTGACCCCAGGGCCATGTACAATGAGCAGTTCTTC
CDR3aa: CATSDPRAMYNEQFF

d_gene: TRBD1
abundance: .
v_gene: TRBV19
j_gene: TRBJ1-1
CDR3nt: TGTGCCAGCCGCCGCCCAGACAGGGGGCCAAACACTGAAGCTTTCTTT
CDR3aa: CASRRPDRGPNTEAFF

d_gene: .
abundance: few
v_gene: TRBV5-1
j_gene: TRBJ1-4
CDR3nt: TGCGCCAGCAGCTTGGCTCCGGTAGCGCCACCGAATGAAAAACTGTTTTTT
CDR3aa: CASSLAPVAPPNEKLFF

d_gene: .
abundance: many
v_gene: TRBV6-6
j_gene: TRBJ2-7
CDR3nt: TGTGCCAGCAGTTATACGGGGACCTACGAGCAGTACTTC
CDR3aa: CASSYTGTYEQYF

d_gene: TRBD1
abundance: few
v_gene: TRBV4-2
j_gene: TRBJ2-2
CDR3nt: TGTGCCAGCAGCCAAAACCCGGGACAGCTTAACACCGGGGAGCTGTTTTTT
CDR3aa: CASSQNPGQLNTGELFF